A single sample gave rise to the 16 T cell receptor beta chains below, sequenced in a study of regulatory T cells in long-lasting Graves disease. To make TCR beta libraries, researchers used iRepertoire HTBI primers and Arm-PCR of CDR3 regions. TCRdb analysed the multiplex PCR reads with MiXCR anew, one entry per CDR3 protein. The repertoire has about 470,000 distinct CDR3 sequences, around 21% of them found once; the top ten carry about 8.3%. Stated time point: persistent/refractory GD, antithyroid drugs over 5 years with positive TRAb. The TCR library was prepared using RNA isolated from PBMCs. The starting material was peripheral blood mononuclear cells (PBMCs), obtained when the disease was refractory, from a patient treated with antithyroid drugs. The receptors derive from a female donor with Graves disease.

About this clonotype: The junction shows a germline mismatch at one end, possibly a read error. The gene calls are TRBV11-1 and TRBJ2-7; a possible D gene is TRBD1 (6 bases). CDR1 is SGHAT and CDR2 is FQDESV in the germline V gene (reference sequence). This CDR3 has 15 amino acids. The CDR3 protein is CASSLVTGTSYEQYF. CDR3 sequence (DNA): TGCGCCAGCAGCTTGGTGACAGGAACTTCCTACGAGCAGTACTTC.

This clonotype has only a few counts. The rearrangement joins TRBV7-9 to TRBJ2-3, with 13 nucleotides matching TRBD2. Germline loops: CDR1 SEHNR, CDR2 FQNEAQ (reference sequence). J gave up 5 bases and V 1 base, and 0 bases lay outside the gene matches. The CDR3 spans 15 residues. CDR3 DNA sequence: TGTGCCAGCAGCTTAGGACTAGCGGGAGGAGATACGCAGTATTTT. Translation gives CASSLGLAGGDTQYF.

This clonotype was seen more than once but under ten times. The rearrangement uses TRBV7-9 and TRBJ2-5; D possibly uses TRBD1 or TRBD2 (7 bases each). The CDR3 length is 14 residues. The V end was cut by 5 bases, the J end by 4 bases, with 14 bases between. Germline V gene lookup returns CDR1 SEHNR and CDR2 FQNEAQ (reference sequence). The CDR3: CASSAWEGAETQYF. In nucleotides, the CDR3 is TGTGCCAGCAGCGCGTGGGAGGGGGCAGAGACCCAGTACTTC. Full variable domain (missing parts from reference TRBV7-9 and TRBJ2-5): DTGVSQNPRHKITKRGQNVTFRCDPISEHNRLYWYRQTLGQGPEFLTYFQNEAQLEKSRLLSDRFSAERPKGSFSTLEIQRTEQGDSAMYLCASSAWEGAETQYFGPGTRLLVL.

This clonotype appeared many times. The genes are TRBV12-3 or TRBV12-4 and TRBJ1-1; TRBD1 might be the D (6 bases). There are 13 residues in the CDR3. Trimming took 6 bases from V and 0 from J, leaving 8 bases between them. As DNA, the CDR3 is TGTGCCAGCAGGGACAGCATGAACACTGAAGCTTTCTTT. It specifies CASRDSMNTEAFF.

This clonotype has a count of ten or more. The gene calls are TRBV27 and TRBJ1-1, with 7 bases matching TRBD1. CDR1 and CDR2 (germline): MNHEY, SMNVEV (reference sequence). The CDR3 has 14 residues. V trimming: 6 bases; J trimming: 2 bases; junction bases outside the gene matches: 6. The CDR3 is CASSRGQFNTEAFF. DNA of the CDR3: TGTGCCAGCAGCCGGGGACAGTTCAACACTGAAGCTTTCTTT.

This clonotype has ten or more counts. V gene TRBV7-9 combines with J gene TRBJ1-5; D is uncertain. Germline V lookup: CDR1 SEHNR, CDR2 FQNEAQ (reference sequence). This CDR3 contains 13 residues. V gave up 8 bases and J gave up 4 bases, with 12 bases separating them. The CDR3 coding sequence is TGTGCCAGCTCCGGGATGGGTAATCAGCCCCAGCATTTT. The encoded protein is CASSGMGNQPQHF.

This clonotype was observed at least ten times. V is TRBV11-3 and J is TRBJ1-5; D is ambiguous. CDR3 length: 14 residues. Trimming left V 5 bases short and J 2 bases short, with 10 bases between. Per germline, CDR1 SGHNT and CDR2 YENEEA. The CDR3 loop is CASSLTWCNQPQHF. CDR3 in DNA: TGTGCCAGCAGCCTTACATGGTGCAATCAGCCCCAGCATTTT.

The chain combines TRBV7-2 with TRBJ2-7, with 7 bases aligning to TRBD1. Trimming removed 1 base from V and 2 bases from J; junction bases left unmatched: 11. Germline-derived CDR1 and CDR2 are SGHTA and FQGNSA. The CDR3 loop spans 17 amino acids. For the CDR3, the DNA is TGTGCCAGCAGCTTAGAGTGGTACAGGGGATCAACCTACGAGCAGTACTTC. This gives the protein CASSLEWYRGSTYEQYF.

This clonotype was counted ten times or more. This chain uses TRBV7-9 with TRBJ2-7; D uncertain. The length of the CDR3 is 13 residues. CDR1 SEHNR and CDR2 FQNEAQ come from the germline V gene (reference sequence). Trimming left V 7 bases short and J 2 bases short, with 12 bases between. The CDR3 here is CASMREATYEQYF. CDR3 DNA sequence: TGTGCCAGCATGCGAGAAGCCACCTACGAGCAGTACTTC.

This clonotype was recorded once. This chain links TRBV3-1 with TRBJ2-4; 7 bases fit TRBD2. Germline V gives CDR1 LGHDT, CDR2 YNNKEL (reference sequence). CDR3 length: 16 amino acids. The trim removed 4 bases at V and 5 bases at J, leaving 11 bases unmatched. The CDR3 sequence: CASSLRAGLGENIQYF. CDR3 DNA: TGTGCCAGCAGCCTTAGAGCGGGATTGGGAGAAAACATTCAGTACTTC.

The J gene is TRBJ1-2, the V gene TRBV12-3 or TRBV12-4; unclear D gene. V gave up 2 bases and J gave up 5 bases, with 15 bases separating them. This CDR3 comprises 15 residues. The DNA for the CDR3 is TGTGCCAGCAGTTTACGACCCGGGGAAGCTTATGGCTACACCTTC. It translates to CASSLRPGEAYGYTF.

This clonotype came up a few times. The chain is built from TRBV7-2 and TRBJ1-3, with 10 bases identical to TRBD1. Germline assignment: CDR1 SGHTA and CDR2 FQGNSA. Germline trimming cut 3 bases from V and 4 bases from J; bases unmatched to any gene: 6. The CDR3 extends over 16 amino acids. The DNA for the CDR3 is TGTGCCAGCAGCTTGGCCGGGACAGGGGTCGGAAACACCATATATTTT. This translates into CASSLAGTGVGNTIYF.

This clonotype occurred once. CDR3 sequence: CASSLYGRFVDEQFF. The CDR3 DNA reads as TGCGCCAGCAGCTTGTACGGGAGATTCGTCGATGAGCAGTTCTTC. This chain joins TRBV5-1 and TRBJ2-1, with D possibly matching TRBD2 (6 bases). Germline assignment: CDR1 SGHRS and CDR2 YFSETQ. Trimming took off 1 base at V and 8 bases at J, with 16 bases between the two ends. The CDR3 has 15 amino acids.

This clonotype was detected ten times or more. The V call is TRBV15, the J call TRBJ1-2, with unresolved D. Germline loops: CDR1 LNHNV, CDR2 YYDKDF (reference sequence). V shed 6 bases and J shed 4 bases, with 15 bases lying between them. CDR3 length equals 14 residues. As DNA, the CDR3 is TGTGCCACCAGTGGGGTCTCGGCGACCTATGGCTACACCTTC. As protein: CATSGVSATYGYTF.

This clonotype was counted only a few times. This sequence joins TRBV3-1 and TRBJ1-2; the D gene is possibly TRBD1 (5 bases). The CDR3 has 16 amino acids. V lost 7 bases, J lost 4 bases, and 22 bases lay in between. Germline CDR1 reads LGHDT; CDR2 reads YNNKEL (reference sequence). The CDR3 nucleotides are TGTGCCAGCACCGAATCGAGCGCCGGGACGGTCTATGGCTACACCTTC. This encodes CASTESSAGTVYGYTF.

This clonotype was detected only a few times. The V call is TRBV30, the J call TRBJ2-6, with D uncertain. The CDR3 has 14 residues. Trimming took 1 base from V and 0 from J, leaving 4 bases between them. CDR1 is GTSNPN, CDR2 SVGIG, per germline (reference sequence). The CDR3 loop is CAWSAVSGANVLTF. CDR3 DNA sequence: TGTGCCTGGAGTGCGGTCTCTGGGGCCAACGTCCTGACTTTC.